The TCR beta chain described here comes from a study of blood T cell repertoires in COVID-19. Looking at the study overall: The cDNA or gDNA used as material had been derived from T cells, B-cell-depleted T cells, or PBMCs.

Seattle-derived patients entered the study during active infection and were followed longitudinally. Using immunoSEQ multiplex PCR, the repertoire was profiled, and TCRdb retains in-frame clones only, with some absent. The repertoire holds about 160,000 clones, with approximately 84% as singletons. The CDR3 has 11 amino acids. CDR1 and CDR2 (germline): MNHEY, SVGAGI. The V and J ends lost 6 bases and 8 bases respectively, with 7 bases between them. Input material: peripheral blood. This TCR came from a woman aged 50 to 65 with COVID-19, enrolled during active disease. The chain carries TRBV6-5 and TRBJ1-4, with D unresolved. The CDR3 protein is CASRFVEKLFF. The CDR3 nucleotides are TGTGCCAGCAGGTTCGTAGAAAAACTGTTTTTT.